These T cell receptor beta chains were read from a single sample in a study of cytomegalovirus exposure and HLA in healthy donors. The repertoire was sequenced with immunoSEQ multiplex PCR; TCRdb's copy has only in-frame clones and lacks some. The sample has about 120,000 clones; around 86% are singletons. The sequenced sample was PBMCs. The receptors shown here come from a woman aged 40 to 50 in good health and CMV-seronegative. CDR3s include the opening cysteine and the closing phenylalanine or tryptophan. D genes are given only for firm matches. Clone size, where shown, is once, few, many, or a class for clones that have expanded.

V gene,clone size,D gene,J gene,CDR3 protein,CDR3 DNA
TRBV5-1,.,.,TRBJ1-5,CASSTDSPNQPQHF,TGCGCCAGCAGCACGGACAGCCCCAATCAGCCCCAGCATTTT
TRBV2,.,.,TRBJ1-4,CASRIADRPNEKLFF,TGTGCCAGCAGGATCGCAGACAGGCCGAATGAAAAACTGTTTTTT
TRBV28,.,TRBD2,TRBJ2-5,CASREGRKETQYF,TGTGCCTCAAGGGAGGGGAGGAAGGAGACCCAGTACTTC
TRBV28,.,TRBD2,TRBJ2-7,CASRRGGSSYEQYF,TGTGCCAGCCGCCGGGGCGGGAGCTCCTACGAGCAGTACTTC
TRBV6-1,.,.,TRBJ1-2,CASIPAGVYGYTF,TGTGCCAGCATTCCGGCAGGCGTCTATGGCTACACCTTC
TRBV5-1,.,.,TRBJ2-3,CASRQSTDTQYF,TGCGCCAGCAGACAGTCCACAGATACGCAGTATTTT
TRBV2,.,.,TRBJ1-2,CASSDRGGYGYTF,TGTGCCAGCAGTGATAGAGGAGGGTATGGCTACACCTTC
TRBV5-1,.,.,TRBJ2-3,CASSETDDTQYF,TGCGCCAGCAGCGAGACAGACGATACGCAGTATTTT
TRBV4-1,.,TRBD2,TRBJ2-7,CASSQNVIAGGPPEQYF,TGCGCCAGCAGCCAAAACGTTATAGCGGGGGGGCCTCCCGAGCAGTACTTC
TRBV5-1,.,TRBD1,TRBJ2-6,CASSPQGTVSSGANVLTF,TGCGCCAGCAGCCCCCAAGGGACAGTCAGCTCTGGGGCCAACGTCCTGACTTTC
TRBV7-2,.,.,TRBJ1-1,CASSLEKGGNTEAFF,TGTGCCAGCAGCTTAGAAAAAGGGGGAAATACTGAAGCTTTCTTT
TRBV5-4,few,TRBD1,TRBJ1-1,CASSGQGTNTEAFF,TGTGCCAGCAGTGGACAGGGGACGAACACTGAAGCTTTCTTT
TRBV5-8,.,.,TRBJ1-1,CASRGGGTEAFF,TGTGCCAGCAGGGGAGGAGGCACTGAAGCTTTCTTT